The 5 T cell receptor beta chains presented below share a single source sample, sequenced in a study of T cell repertoires in cytomegalovirus infection. TCRdb reprocessed the reads via MiXCR and lists one record per CDR3 protein. Of more than 500,000 distinct CDR3 sequences listed, about 17% were seen once; the top ten hold 20% to 30%. Sequencing used CD8+ T cells from PBMCs. These receptors originate from a human donor in good health (CMV status not recorded). Some clones in this sample may be carry-over from other donors' samples.

The chain uses TRBV15 and TRBJ2-5; D is possibly TRBD1 or TRBD2 (7 bases each). CDR1 LNHNV and CDR2 YYDKDF come from the germline V gene (reference sequence). The CDR3 has 16 amino acids. With 8 bases removed from V and 5 bases from J, the gap between germline ends came to 24 bases. The CDR3 region has the DNA TGTGCCACCGGGGGGGAGACAGGGATTTACGGGGAGACCCAGTACTTC. Protein sequence: CATGGETGIYGETQYF.

The sample holds a few counts of this clonotype. Here the CDR3 DNA reads TGTGCCAGCAGCTCTCGACTGATTAGCTCCTACAATGAGCAGTTCTTC. Translating gives CASSSRLISSYNEQFF. The chain links TRBV9 to TRBJ2-1; D uncertain. CDR1 is SGDLS, CDR2 YYNGEE, per germline. Trimming removed 4 bases from V and 0 bases from J, with 14 bases in between. CDR3 length: 16 amino acids. Filled out from reference TRBV9 and TRBJ2-1, the complete variable domain reads DSGVTQTPKHLITATGQRVTLRCSPRSGDLSVYWYQQSLDQGLQFLIQYYNGEERAKGNILERFSAQQFPDLHSELNLSSLELGDSALYFCASSSRLISSYNEQFFGPGTRLTVL.

This clonotype turned up a few times. CDR3 loop: CATSSPLAGWDNEQFF. The DNA of the CDR3 is TGTGCCACCAGCAGCCCACTAGCGGGATGGGACAATGAGCAGTTCTTC. The chain combines TRBV15 with TRBJ2-1; 10 bases are a match to TRBD2. The CDR3 covers 16 residues. Per germline, CDR1 LNHNV and CDR2 YYDKDF (reference sequence). J was trimmed by 5 bases and V by 3 bases; bases with no gene match: 7.

This clonotype has a handful of counts. The rearrangement joins TRBV5-6 to TRBJ1-5, with D possibly TRBD1 on 5 matching bases. The CDR3 loop spans 13 amino acids. Per germline, CDR1 SGHDT and CDR2 YYEEEE. V lost 1 base to trimming and J lost 7 bases, with 9 bases between them. The CDR3 here is CASSLFAGQPQHF. CDR3 bases: TGTGCCAGCAGCTTGTTTGCAGGGCAGCCCCAGCATTTT.

In this sample, this clonotype turned up a few times. The rearrangement joins TRBV27 to TRBJ2-7; possibly TRBD1 for D (5 bases). V lost 5 bases and J 2 bases, leaving 19 bases between the germline ends. Germline V lookup: CDR1 MNHEY, CDR2 SMNVEV (reference sequence). The CDR3 loop spans 16 amino acids. CDR3 nucleotide sequence: TGTGCCAGCAGTCCCCCGTCGCAGGGTTTCCCCTACGAGCAGTACTTC. Translated, it gives CASSPPSQGFPYEQYF.